Below are 25 T cell receptor beta chains sequenced from a single sample in a study of cytomegalovirus exposure and HLA in healthy donors. The PCR made use of 60 Vbeta and 13 Jbeta primers. TCRdb's table, derived via immunoSEQ multiplex PCR, lists solely in-frame clones and lacks some. This sample carries 110,000 to 150,000 clones, 80% of them seen once, and the ten largest clones take about 5%. Specimen: PBMCs. These receptors were collected from a male donor in good health and CMV-seronegative.

The chain recombines TRBV28 with TRBJ1-1; D is perhaps TRBD1 (5 bases). Germline CDR1 reads MDHEN; CDR2 reads SYDVKM. The CDR3 spans 12 residues. V lost 6 bases, J lost 8 bases, and 13 bases lay in between. DNA of the CDR3: TGTGCCAGCAGAGCGATCCAGGGAGAAGCTTTCTTT. It specifies CASRAIQGEAFF.

V and J are TRBV18 and TRBJ1-1, with D perhaps TRBD1 (5 bases). V was cut by 4 bases and J by 1 base, with 16 bases left in between. The CDR3 is made up of 16 amino acids. CDR1 KGHSH and CDR2 LQKENI come from the germline V gene. This CDR3 reads CASSHDRTPGNTEAFF. The CDR3 region has the DNA TGTGCCAGCTCACATGACAGAACCCCAGGGAACACTGAAGCTTTCTTT.

The rearrangement joins TRBV30 to TRBJ2-7, with TRBD1 identical over 9 bases. The junction had 7 bases not matched to a gene; V was cut back by 2 bases and J by 5 bases. The V gene's germline CDR1 is GTSNPN and CDR2 SVGIG (reference sequence). The CDR3 runs 14 residues. Here the CDR3 reads CAWSSGQGTHEQYF. CDR3 coding DNA: TGTGCCTGGAGTTCGGGACAGGGAACCCACGAGCAGTACTTC.

This rearrangement joins TRBV18 to TRBJ1-2; 8 bases are a match to TRBD1. CDR3 size: 14 residues. CDR1 is KGHSH and CDR2 is LQKENI in the germline V gene. The V gene end was trimmed by 0 bases and the J gene end by 8 bases; junction bases not matched to a gene: 5. The CDR3 sequence is CASSPPTTGAGYTF. The CDR3, as DNA: TGTGCCAGCTCACCACCGACGACAGGGGCCGGCTACACCTTC.

The chain links TRBV7-3 to TRBJ2-1; D is possibly TRBD1 (6 bases). Germline V gene lookup returns CDR1 SGHTA and CDR2 FQGTGA. The V end was cut by 5 bases, the J end by 0 bases, with 14 bases between. The CDR3 is 16 residues long. This chain's CDR3 is CASSPAQGFSYNEQFF. The CDR3 DNA reads as TGTGCCAGCAGCCCCGCCCAGGGGTTCTCCTACAATGAGCAGTTCTTC. Drawing the rest from reference TRBV7-3 and TRBJ2-1, the complete variable domain is GAGVSQTPSNKVTEKGKYVELRCDPISGHTALYWYRQSLGQGPEFLIYFQGTGAADDSGLPNDRFFAVRPEGSVSTLKIQRTERGDSAVYLCASSPAQGFSYNEQFFGPGTRLTVL.

This chain links TRBV5-1 with TRBJ1-3; no reliable D call. The CDR3 extends over 13 amino acids. V was cut by 0 bases and J by 9 bases, with 10 bases left in between. The germline V gene encodes CDR1 SGHRS and CDR2 YFSETQ. The CDR3 DNA is TGCGCCAGCAGCTTGGAGCCTTCGGGCACCATATATTTT. Its protein product is CASSLEPSGTIYF.

This chain uses TRBV9 with TRBJ1-6, with unresolved D. Germline CDR1 reads SGDLS; CDR2 reads YYNGEE. Trimming left V 0 bases short and J 9 bases short, with 16 bases between. This CDR3 region has 16 residues. The CDR3 DNA reads as TGTGCCAGCAGCGTAGGATCATCGGGTAGATTTTCACCCCTCCACTTT. Encoded protein: CASSVGSSGRFSPLHF.

This sequence joins TRBV10-3 and TRBJ1-1; 7 bases agree with TRBD1. The V gene's germline CDR1 is ENHRY and CDR2 SYGVKD. This CDR3 region has 14 residues. V shed 3 bases, J shed 11 bases, and the junction held 12 bases outside the gene matches. The CDR3 protein is CAISDAGQSVKAFF. The DNA of the CDR3 is TGTGCCATCAGTGATGCGGGACAGTCGGTAAAGGCTTTCTTT.

The chain recombines TRBV10-2 with TRBJ2-1, with 9 bases identical to TRBD2. The CDR3 spans 17 residues. V shed 0 bases, J shed 7 bases, and the junction held 10 bases outside the gene matches. Germline CDR1 reads WSHSY; CDR2 reads SAAADI. The CDR3 protein is CASSESRGGSGGNEQFF. In nucleotides, the CDR3 is TGCGCCAGCAGTGAGTCGAGAGGGGGTAGCGGGGGAAATGAGCAGTTCTTC.

In its sample, this clone was seen a few times. The rearrangement joins TRBV6-5 to TRBJ1-5; D is ambiguous. CDR1 and CDR2 (germline): MNHEY, SVGAGI. V lost 6 bases and J 4 bases, leaving 16 bases between the germline ends. The CDR3 sequence is 15 residues long. The CDR3 DNA follows: TGTGCCAGCAGCCGGAGTGGCTCTCGGAATCAGCCCCAGCATTTT. It is translated as CASSRSGSRNQPQHF.

The gene calls are TRBV10-3 and TRBJ2-1, with D perhaps matching TRBD2 (6 bases). The V end was cut by 6 bases, the J end by 10 bases, with 19 bases between. The germline V gene encodes CDR1 ENHRY and CDR2 SYGVKD. There are 14 residues in the CDR3. CDR3 bases: TGTGCCATCAGCTCCGGGACTCCGTCGCAGGAGCAGTTCTTC. Translating it yields CAISSGTPSQEQFF.

The rearrangement uses TRBV7-9 and TRBJ1-4, with TRBD1 identical over 7 bases. CDR3 length equals 13 residues. Germline trimming cut 4 bases from V and 5 bases from J; bases unmatched to any gene: 1. From germline, CDR1 is SEHNR and CDR2 FQNEAQ (reference sequence). CDR3 region: CASSSTGNEKLFF. The CDR3 DNA reads TGTGCCAGCAGCTCGACAGGGAATGAAAAACTGTTTTTT.

As concerns this clone: This CDR3 is also generated by other DNA sequences in the sample. The chain joins TRBV15 to TRBJ1-6; no clear D. Germline V gene lookup returns CDR1 LNHNV and CDR2 YYDKDF (reference sequence). V was trimmed by 4 bases and J by 5 bases, leaving 9 bases between them. This CDR3 spans 14 amino acids. The CDR3 DNA is TGTGCCACCAGCAAGAGTCCGGATAATTCACCCCTCCACTTT. Translation gives CATSKSPDNSPLHF.

CDR3 amino acids: CASSPLAQTLNTEAFF. CDR3 in DNA: TGTGCCAGCTCACCACTGGCACAGACCTTGAACACTGAAGCTTTCTTT. V gene TRBV18 combines with J gene TRBJ1-1; D gene uncertain. The germline V and J ends were trimmed by 1 base and 0 bases, with 12 bases remaining between them. Germline V gives CDR1 KGHSH, CDR2 LQKENI. There are 16 residues in the CDR3.

The chain couples TRBV18 to TRBJ2-7, with TRBD2 as a possible D gene (5 bases). V was clipped by 3 bases and J by 3 bases, with 12 bases between them. CDR3 size: 14 residues. CDR1 is KGHSH and CDR2 is LQKENI in the germline V gene. In nucleotides, the CDR3 is TGTGCCAGCTCACCCGGAGCGGCACTCTACGAGCAGTACTTC. Translating it yields CASSPGAALYEQYF.

The rearrangement uses TRBV4-3 and TRBJ2-5; weak D call: TRBD2 (7 bases). Trimming took off 1 base at V and 5 bases at J, with 14 bases between the two ends. Germline V lookup: CDR1 LGHNA, CDR2 YSLEER. The CDR3 consists of 15 residues. CDR3 region: CASSQVMGGQETQYF. CDR3 nucleotide sequence: TGCGCCAGCAGCCAAGTTATGGGGGGGCAGGAGACCCAGTACTTC.

V gene TRBV10-1 combines with J gene TRBJ1-2; TRBD1 agrees at 9 bases. This CDR3 contains 13 residues. The V segment lost 11 bases and the J segment 8 bases; nucleotides outside the gene matches: 12. Looked up from germline, CDR1 is WNHNN and CDR2 is SYGVQD (reference sequence). CDR3 sequence: CASSKDRGDGYTF. In nucleotides, the CDR3 is TGCGCCTCGTCGAAGGACAGGGGTGACGGCTACACCTTC.

The rearrangement links TRBV9 to TRBJ2-1; D may be TRBD2 (6 bases). Trimming pared 4 bases from V and 4 bases from J, leaving 15 bases between. From germline, CDR1 is SGDLS and CDR2 YYNGEE. The CDR3 extends over 15 amino acids. The CDR3 DNA reads TGTGCCAGCAGCACCTCGGGAGAAAATTACAATGAGCAGTTCTTC. Its protein product is CASSTSGENYNEQFF.

The V gene is TRBV7-9, the J gene TRBJ1-3; 7 bases match TRBD1. The V segment lost 5 bases and the J segment 4 bases; nucleotides outside the gene matches: 11. The germline gives CDR1 SEHNR, CDR2 FQNEAQ (reference sequence). The CDR3 is 16 residues long. As DNA, the CDR3 is TGTGCCAGCAGCGCTACCGGACAGGTTCTGGGAAACACCATATATTTT. Protein sequence: CASSATGQVLGNTIYF.

The V call is TRBV5-1, the J call TRBJ1-3, with a possible D match to TRBD1 (6 bases). V lost 0 bases, J lost 4 bases, and 14 bases lay in between. Germline lookup yields CDR1 SGHRS and CDR2 YFSETQ. The CDR3 runs 16 residues. DNA of the CDR3: TGCGCCAGCAGCTTGGGACAGGAAAGTAGAGGAAACACCATATATTTT. Protein: CASSLGQESRGNTIYF.

V and J are TRBV30 and TRBJ1-5, with D hard to call. V was trimmed by 2 bases and J by 3 bases, leaving 8 bases between them. In germline, CDR1 is GTSNPN, CDR2 SVGIG (reference sequence). The CDR3 loop spans 13 amino acids. CDR3 DNA: TGTGCCTGGAGTCTCGCGGACAATCAGCCCCAGCATTTT. Its translation: CAWSLADNQPQHF.

The chain combines TRBV19 with TRBJ2-6; D remains unclear. Trimming cost V 2 bases and J 1 base, with 6 bases left between them. CDR1 is LNHDA, CDR2 SQIVND, per germline (reference sequence). The CDR3 totals 15 residues. The CDR3: CASSISPSGANVLTF. In DNA, the CDR3 is TGTGCCAGTAGTATATCCCCATCTGGGGCCAACGTCCTGACTTTC.

V and J are TRBV29-1 and TRBJ2-1; 15 positions agree with TRBD2. The CDR3 spans 21 residues. The V and J ends lost 0 bases and 1 base, in that order; junction bases with no gene match: 13. CDR1 is SQVTM, CDR2 ANQGSEA, per germline. Here the CDR3 DNA reads TGCAGCGTTGAAGAGGGGCTTTGGACTAGCGGGGGGGGGTCGTCCTACAATGAGCAGTTCTTC. Its protein is CSVEEGLWTSGGGSSYNEQFF.

This chain's CDR3 is CASSLTGRGLTPGANVLTF. The DNA for the CDR3 is TGTGCCAGCAGCTTGACGGGCAGGGGTCTTACCCCTGGGGCCAACGTCCTGACTTTC. The rearrangement uses TRBV5-6 and TRBJ2-6, with D perhaps TRBD1 (6 bases). Germline loops: CDR1 SGHDT, CDR2 YYEEEE. V was shortened by 1 base and J by 2 bases, with 19 bases between the two germline ends. The CDR3 is made up of 19 amino acids.

CDR3: CASSLRGSYEQYF. The CDR3 DNA is TGTGCCAGCAGCTTAAGGGGATCCTACGAGCAGTACTTC. V gene TRBV7-2 combines with J gene TRBJ2-7; maybe TRBD1 (5 bases). The V end lost 2 bases, the J end lost 1 base, and 6 bases lay between the germline ends. CDR1 and CDR2 from the germline V gene are SGHTA and FQGNSA. The CDR3 sequence is 13 residues long.